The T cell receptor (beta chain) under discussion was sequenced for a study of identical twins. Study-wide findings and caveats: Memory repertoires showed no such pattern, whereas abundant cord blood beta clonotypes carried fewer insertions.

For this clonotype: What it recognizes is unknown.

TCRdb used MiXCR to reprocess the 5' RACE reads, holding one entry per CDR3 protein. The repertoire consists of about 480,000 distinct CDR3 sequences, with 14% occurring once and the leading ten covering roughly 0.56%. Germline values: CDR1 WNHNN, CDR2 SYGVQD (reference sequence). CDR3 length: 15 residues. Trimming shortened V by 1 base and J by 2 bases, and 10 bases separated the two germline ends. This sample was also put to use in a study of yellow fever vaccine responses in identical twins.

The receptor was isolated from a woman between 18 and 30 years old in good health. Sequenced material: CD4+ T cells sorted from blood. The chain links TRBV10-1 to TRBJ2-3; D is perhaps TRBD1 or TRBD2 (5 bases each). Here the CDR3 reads CASSEYRRNTDTQYF. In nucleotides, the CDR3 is TGCGCCAGCAGTGAGTACAGGAGGAACACAGATACGCAGTATTTT.